Listed here are 21 T cell receptor beta chains from one sample, sequenced in a study of shared clonotypes between healthy human individuals. Only in-frame clones appear in the TCRdb table, and some are missing; sequencing was by immunoSEQ multiplex PCR. The sample has about 2.1 million clones, approximately 94% seen once. Naivety among CD8 cells was defined by CD45RO negativity and positive CCR7 selection, thereby excluding terminally differentiated effector memory CD45RA+ cells. The material sequenced was naive CD8+ T cells from PBMCs. The receptors here all came from a man aged 18 to 29 in good health. Some clones in this sample may be carry-over from other donors' samples.

This clone was seen once. This chain joins TRBV11-2 and TRBJ2-2; D is undetermined. Germline V gene lookup returns CDR1 SGHAT and CDR2 FQNNGV. V was clipped by 6 bases and J by 5 bases, with 10 bases between them. The CDR3 extends over 13 amino acids. Here the CDR3 reads CASRGIGTGELFF. In DNA form, the CDR3 reads TGTGCCAGCAGAGGGATCGGAACCGGGGAGCTGTTTTTT.

The DNA of the CDR3 is TGCGCCAGCAGCCAAGATAGTTTTGCGGGCAATCAGCCCCAGCATTTT. Its translation is CASSQDSFAGNQPQHF. V is TRBV4-1 and J is TRBJ1-5; D is uncertain. CDR1 MGHRA and CDR2 YSYEKL come from the germline V gene. V gave up 0 bases and J gave up 2 bases, with 11 bases separating them. The CDR3 covers 16 residues.

The rearrangement joins TRBV11-2 to TRBJ2-1, with TRBD1 matching over 7 bases. The CDR3 runs to 12 residues. Germline CDR1 SGHAT, CDR2 FQNNGV. After removal of 5 bases from V and 8 bases from J, the junction contained 3 bases not matched to a gene. CDR3 sequence: CASSEGAYEQFF. DNA for the CDR3: TGTGCCAGCAGCGAGGGGGCCTATGAGCAGTTCTTC.

V gene TRBV30 combines with J gene TRBJ2-1, with D maybe TRBD2 (6 bases). The CDR3 runs 16 residues. In germline, CDR1 is GTSNPN, CDR2 SVGIG (reference sequence). V shed 2 bases and J shed 8 bases, with 22 bases lying between them. The CDR3 region is CAWSPSLDPGVYEQFF. Here the CDR3 DNA reads TGTGCCTGGAGTCCCTCCCTAGATCCGGGGGTCTATGAGCAGTTCTTC.

The V gene is TRBV6-6, the J gene TRBJ2-2; 7 bases are a match to TRBD2. This CDR3 contains 15 residues. Germline V gene data show CDR1 as MNHNY and CDR2 as SVGAGI (reference sequence). V shed 1 base, J shed 6 bases, and the junction held 5 bases outside the gene matches. The DNA for the CDR3 is TGTGCCAGCAGTTACTTGGGGGAGGGCCCCGGGGAGCTGTTTTTT. Translation gives CASSYLGEGPGELFF.

The chain recombines TRBV27 with TRBJ1-2; 8 bases agree with TRBD1. Germline trimming cut 5 bases from V and 8 bases from J; bases unmatched to any gene: 7. In germline, CDR1 is MNHEY, CDR2 SMNVEV (reference sequence). The CDR3 covers 13 residues. The CDR3 region has the DNA TGTGCCAGCAGTCTAACGGACAGGGACGGCTACACCTTC. Amino acid sequence: CASSLTDRDGYTF.

This chain links TRBV5-6 with TRBJ1-2; 11 bases map to TRBD1. This CDR3 spans 18 amino acids. Germline V gene lookup returns CDR1 SGHDT and CDR2 YYEEEE. V dropped 3 bases and J dropped 4; count of bases not matched to a gene: 14. The CDR3 is CASSSASGTGGIGYGYTF. The DNA for the CDR3 is TGTGCCAGCAGCTCAGCTTCCGGGACAGGGGGAATTGGCTATGGCTACACCTTC. Filled out from reference TRBV5-6 and TRBJ1-2, the complete variable domain reads DAGVTQSPTHLIKTRGQQVTLRCSPKSGHDTVSWYQQALGQGPQFIFQYYEEEERQRGNFPDRFSGHQFPNYSSELNVNALLLGDSALYLCASSSASGTGGIGYGYTFGSGTRLTVV.

The V and J genes are TRBV18 and TRBJ2-2; no clear D gene. This CDR3 is built from 14 residues. V was pared by 3 bases and J by 1 base, with 6 bases between. The V gene's germline CDR1 is KGHSH and CDR2 LQKENI. In DNA, the CDR3 is TGTGCCAGCTCACCGGACGAGAACACCGGGGAGCTGTTTTTT. Protein sequence: CASSPDENTGELFF.

Notes on this clone: A much larger clone differs by one base, so this may be a read error. In DNA form, the CDR3 reads TGTGCCAGCAGCTTAGCGTGGGAGCAGTTCTTC. This sequence encodes CASSLAWEQFF. The chain uses TRBV7-8 and TRBJ2-1; no firm D call. Germline V lookup: CDR1 SGHVS, CDR2 FQNEAQ. V was clipped by 0 bases and J by 10 bases, with 4 bases between them. The CDR3 is 11 amino acids.

V gene TRBV19 combines with J gene TRBJ2-7; tentatively, D is TRBD2 (6 bases). CDR1 is LNHDA, CDR2 SQIVND, per germline (reference sequence). V was cut by 3 bases and J by 2 bases, with 11 bases left in between. This CDR3 has 14 amino acids. The CDR3 nucleotides are TGTGCCAGTAGTATGCGGGGACCGACCTACGAGCAGTACTTC. It is translated as CASSMRGPTYEQYF.

Points on this clone: This sample also contains other DNA sequences that code for the same CDR3. V usage is TRBV19 and J usage is TRBJ2-7; the D gene is possibly TRBD1 (6 bases). This CDR3 is 13 amino acids long. CDR1 and CDR2 from the germline V gene are LNHDA and SQIVND (reference sequence). V was clipped by 3 bases and J by 4 bases, with 10 bases between them. CDR3 protein: CASSIRQGYEQYF. The CDR3 region has the DNA TGTGCCAGTAGTATTCGGCAGGGGTACGAGCAGTACTTC.

The rearrangement uses TRBV14 and TRBJ2-1, with no clear D. V dropped 3 bases and J dropped 12 bases, with 9 bases sitting between them. CDR1 and CDR2 from the germline V gene are SGHDN and FVKESK. The length of the CDR3 is 11 residues. CDR3 loop: CASSQLTRQFF. CDR3 nucleotide sequence: TGTGCCAGCAGCCAGTTGACTCGGCAGTTCTTC.

This rearrangement joins TRBV20-1 to TRBJ2-1, with unresolved D. Germline V gene sequence: CDR1 DFQATT, CDR2 SNEGSKA (reference sequence). This CDR3 region has 11 residues. V lost 4 bases, J lost 7 bases, and 8 bases lay in between. The CDR3 nucleotides are TGCAGTGCTATCCCCAGGAATGAGCAGTTCTTC. As protein: CSAIPRNEQFF.

The V and J genes are TRBV7-9 and TRBJ2-7, with 8 bases lining up with TRBD1. V gave up 2 bases and J gave up 4 bases; unmatched junction bases: 4. The CDR3 extends over 14 amino acids. Germline CDR1 and CDR2: SEHNR and FQNEAQ (reference sequence). The CDR3 here is CASSLPGQEYEQYF. The DNA of the CDR3 is TGTGCCAGCAGCTTACCGGGACAGGAGTACGAGCAGTACTTC. The full variable domain, completed using reference TRBV7-9 and TRBJ2-7, is DTGVSQNPRHKITKRGQNVTFRCDPISEHNRLYWYRQTLGQGPEFLTYFQNEAQLEKSRLLSDRFSAERPKGSFSTLEIQRTEQGDSAMYLCASSLPGQEYEQYFGPGTRLTVT.

The chain uses TRBV11-3 and TRBJ2-3; 8 bases agree with TRBD1. Per germline, CDR1 SGHNT and CDR2 YENEEA. Losses at the gene ends were 5 bases for V and 0 bases for J; bases not matched to a gene: 4. The CDR3 runs to 15 residues. In DNA, the CDR3 is TGTGCCAGCAGCCCTTGGACAGGGAGCACAGATACGCAGTATTTT. Protein sequence: CASSPWTGSTDTQYF.

This clone was seen only once. The chain uses TRBV15 and TRBJ2-7; 8 positions agree with TRBD1. In germline, CDR1 is LNHNV, CDR2 YYDKDF (reference sequence). V trimming: 0 bases; J trimming: 5 bases; junction bases outside the gene matches: 6. The CDR3 is 15 residues long. The CDR3 loop reads CATSRDKDRAHEQYF. The CDR3 DNA is TGTGCCACCAGCAGAGATAAGGACAGGGCCCACGAGCAGTACTTC.

The V gene is TRBV5-4, the J gene TRBJ2-3, with D possibly matching TRBD2 (6 bases). CDR3 size: 13 residues. In germline, CDR1 is SGHNT, CDR2 YYREEE (reference sequence). Trimming stripped 4 bases from V and 11 bases from J, with 17 bases between. The CDR3 DNA follows: TGTGCCAGCAGCCCGGGGGTGGGCAAAGGGCAGTATTTT. It codes for CASSPGVGKGQYF.

The chain uses TRBV19 and TRBJ1-5, with D uncertain. The CDR3 consists of 12 residues. V was trimmed by 10 bases and J by 5 bases, leaving 12 bases between them. Germline V gene lookup returns CDR1 LNHDA and CDR2 SQIVND (reference sequence). CDR3 in amino acids: CATHSTYQPQHF. The CDR3 DNA follows: TGTGCCACCCATTCTACCTATCAGCCCCAGCATTTT.

In its sample, this clone was seen once. The J gene is TRBJ1-1, the V gene TRBV7-9; the D is unclear. The CDR3 is 14 amino acids. V lost 0 bases, J lost 3 bases, and 8 bases lay in between. Germline V gives CDR1 SEHNR, CDR2 FQNEAQ (reference sequence). CDR3 sequence (DNA): TGTGCCAGCAGCTTAGCGCCTGGAGACACTGAAGCTTTCTTT. It encodes CASSLAPGDTEAFF.

The chain combines TRBV5-8 with TRBJ1-5; no definite D call. The V end was cut by 0 bases, the J end by 0 bases, with 7 bases between. Looked up from germline, CDR1 is SGHTS and CDR2 is YDEGEE. The CDR3 loop spans 15 amino acids. This CDR3 is CASSLAQDSNQPQHF. Written as DNA, the CDR3 is TGTGCCAGCAGCTTGGCCCAAGATAGCAATCAGCCCCAGCATTTT.

The chain joins TRBV28 to TRBJ2-7, with 9 bases lining up with TRBD1. The CDR3 length is 16 residues. The germline gives CDR1 MDHEN, CDR2 SYDVKM. V lost 6 bases and J lost 0; bases outside the gene matches: 9. The CDR3 bases are TGTGCCAGCAGACAACCCCCGGGACAGGGCTCCTACGAGCAGTACTTC. Amino acid sequence: CASRQPPGQGSYEQYF.